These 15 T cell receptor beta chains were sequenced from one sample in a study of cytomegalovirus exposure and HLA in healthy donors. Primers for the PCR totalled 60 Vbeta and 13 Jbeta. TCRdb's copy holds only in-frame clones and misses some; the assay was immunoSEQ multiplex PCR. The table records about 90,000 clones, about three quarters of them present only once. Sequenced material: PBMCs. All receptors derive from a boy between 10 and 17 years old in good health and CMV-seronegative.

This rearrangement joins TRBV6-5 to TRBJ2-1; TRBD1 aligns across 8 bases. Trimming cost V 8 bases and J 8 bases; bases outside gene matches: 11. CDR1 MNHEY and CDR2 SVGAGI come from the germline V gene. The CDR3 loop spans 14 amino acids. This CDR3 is CASLGAGQVHEQFF. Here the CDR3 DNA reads TGTGCCAGCTTGGGGGCGGGACAGGTCCATGAGCAGTTCTTC.

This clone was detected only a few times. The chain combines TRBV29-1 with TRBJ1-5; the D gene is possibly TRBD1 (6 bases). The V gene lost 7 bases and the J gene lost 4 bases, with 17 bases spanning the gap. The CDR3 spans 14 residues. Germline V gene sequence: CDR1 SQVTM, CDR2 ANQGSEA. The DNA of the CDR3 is TGCAGCGCCGGGACATCCGACCCAAATCAGCCCCAGCATTTT. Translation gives CSAGTSDPNQPQHF.

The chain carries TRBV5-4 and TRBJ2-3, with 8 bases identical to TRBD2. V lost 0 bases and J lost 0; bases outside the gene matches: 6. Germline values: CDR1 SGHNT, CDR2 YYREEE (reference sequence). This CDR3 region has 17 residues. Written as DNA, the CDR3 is TGTGCCAGCAGCTTGGCCGGCGGGAGGCCCAGCACAGATACGCAGTATTTT. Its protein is CASSLAGGRPSTDTQYF.

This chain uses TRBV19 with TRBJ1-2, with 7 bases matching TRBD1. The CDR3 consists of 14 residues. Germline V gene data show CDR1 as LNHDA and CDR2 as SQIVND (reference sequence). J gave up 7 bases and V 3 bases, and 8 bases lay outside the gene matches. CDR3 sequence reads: CASSIEQGIPGYTF. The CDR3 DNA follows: TGTGCCAGTAGTATCGAACAGGGGATCCCTGGCTACACCTTC.

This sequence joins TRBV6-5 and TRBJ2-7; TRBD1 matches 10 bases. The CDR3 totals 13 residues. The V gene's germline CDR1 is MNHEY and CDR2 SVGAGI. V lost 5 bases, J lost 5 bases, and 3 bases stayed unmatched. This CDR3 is CASSGGTGDEQYF. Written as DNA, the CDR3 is TGTGCCAGCAGTGGTGGGACAGGGGACGAGCAGTACTTC.

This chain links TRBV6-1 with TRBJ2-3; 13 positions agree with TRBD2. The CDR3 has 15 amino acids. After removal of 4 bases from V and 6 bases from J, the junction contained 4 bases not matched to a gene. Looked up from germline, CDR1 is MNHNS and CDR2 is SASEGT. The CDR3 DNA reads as TGTGCCAGCAGTGGGACTAGCGGGGGATCCGATACGCAGTATTTT. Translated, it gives CASSGTSGGSDTQYF.

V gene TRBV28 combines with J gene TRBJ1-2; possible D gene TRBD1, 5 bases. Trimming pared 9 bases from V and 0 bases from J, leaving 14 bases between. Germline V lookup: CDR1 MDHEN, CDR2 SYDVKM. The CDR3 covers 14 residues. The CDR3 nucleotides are TGTGCCAGTAGCTCAGGGCCTACTAACTATGGCTACACCTTC. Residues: CASSSGPTNYGYTF.

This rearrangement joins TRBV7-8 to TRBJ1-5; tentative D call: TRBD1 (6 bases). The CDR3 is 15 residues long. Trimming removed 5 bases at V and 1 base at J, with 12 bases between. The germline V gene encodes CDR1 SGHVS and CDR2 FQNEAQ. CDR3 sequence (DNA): TGTGCCAGCAGCCCAGGACAGTTCAGCAATCAGCCCCAGCATTTT. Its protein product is CASSPGQFSNQPQHF.

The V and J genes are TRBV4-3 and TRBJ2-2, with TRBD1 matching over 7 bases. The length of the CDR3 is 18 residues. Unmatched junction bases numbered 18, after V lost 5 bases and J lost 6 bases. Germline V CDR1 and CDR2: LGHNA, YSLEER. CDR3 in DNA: TGCGCCAGCAGCTGGGGACAGAAGTTCGGCGAGTGGGCCGGGGAGCTGTTTTTT. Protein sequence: CASSWGQKFGEWAGELFF.

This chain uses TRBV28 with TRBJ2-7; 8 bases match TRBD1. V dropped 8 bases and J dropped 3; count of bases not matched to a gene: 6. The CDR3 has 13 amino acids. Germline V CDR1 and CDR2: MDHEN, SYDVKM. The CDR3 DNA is TGTGCCAGCTTCAACAGGGGGGACTACGAGCAGTACTTC. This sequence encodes CASFNRGDYEQYF.

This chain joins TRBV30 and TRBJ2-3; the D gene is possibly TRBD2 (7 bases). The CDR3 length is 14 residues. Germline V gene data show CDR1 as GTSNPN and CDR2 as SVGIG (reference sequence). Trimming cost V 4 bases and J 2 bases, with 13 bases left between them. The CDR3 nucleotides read TGTGCCTGGAATCGGGGGGCGAACACAGATACGCAGTATTTT. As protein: CAWNRGANTDTQYF.

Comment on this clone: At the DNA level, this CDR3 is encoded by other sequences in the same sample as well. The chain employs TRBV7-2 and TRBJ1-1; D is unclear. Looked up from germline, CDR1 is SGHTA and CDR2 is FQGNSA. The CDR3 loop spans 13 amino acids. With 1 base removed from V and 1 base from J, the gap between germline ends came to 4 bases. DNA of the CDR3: TGTGCCAGCAGCTTAGGACAGAACACTGAAGCTTTCTTT. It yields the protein CASSLGQNTEAFF.

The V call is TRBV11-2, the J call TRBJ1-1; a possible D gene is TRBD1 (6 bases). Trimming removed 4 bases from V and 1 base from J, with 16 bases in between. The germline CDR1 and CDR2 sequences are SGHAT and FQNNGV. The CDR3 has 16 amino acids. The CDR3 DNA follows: TGTGCCAGCAGCTCAAGTCTGGGGACACCGAACACTGAAGCTTTCTTT. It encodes CASSSSLGTPNTEAFF.

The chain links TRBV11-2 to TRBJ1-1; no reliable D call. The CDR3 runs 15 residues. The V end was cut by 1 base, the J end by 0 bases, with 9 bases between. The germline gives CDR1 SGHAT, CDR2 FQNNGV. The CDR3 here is CASSLGVTMNTEAFF. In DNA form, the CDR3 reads TGTGCCAGCAGCTTAGGCGTCACGATGAACACTGAAGCTTTCTTT.

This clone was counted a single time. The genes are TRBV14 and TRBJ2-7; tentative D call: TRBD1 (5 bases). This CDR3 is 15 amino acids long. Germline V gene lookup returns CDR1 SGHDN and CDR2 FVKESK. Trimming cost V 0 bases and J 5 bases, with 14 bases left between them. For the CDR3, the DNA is TGTGCCAGCAGCCAAGATCCAGGGAATCTAAACGAGCAGTACTTC. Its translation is CASSQDPGNLNEQYF.